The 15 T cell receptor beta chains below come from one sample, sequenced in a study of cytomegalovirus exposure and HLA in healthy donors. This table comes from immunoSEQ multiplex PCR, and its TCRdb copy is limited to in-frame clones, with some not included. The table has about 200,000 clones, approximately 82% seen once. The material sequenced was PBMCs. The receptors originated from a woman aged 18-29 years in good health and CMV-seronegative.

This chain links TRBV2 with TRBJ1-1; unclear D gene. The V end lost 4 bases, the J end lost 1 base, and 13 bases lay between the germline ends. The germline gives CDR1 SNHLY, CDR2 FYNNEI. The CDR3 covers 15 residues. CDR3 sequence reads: CASSAALLKNTEAFF. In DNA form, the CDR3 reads TGTGCCAGCAGTGCGGCTCTATTGAAGAACACTGAAGCTTTCTTT.

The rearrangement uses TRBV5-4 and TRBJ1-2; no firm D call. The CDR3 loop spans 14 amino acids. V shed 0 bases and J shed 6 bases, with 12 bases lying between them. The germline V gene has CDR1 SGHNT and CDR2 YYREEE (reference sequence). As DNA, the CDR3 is TGTGCCAGCAGCTTGGAGCGGGAATGGGATGGCTACACCTTC. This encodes CASSLEREWDGYTF. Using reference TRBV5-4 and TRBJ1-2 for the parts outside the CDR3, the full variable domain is ETGVTQSPTHLIKTRGQQVTLRCSSQSGHNTVSWYQQALGQGPQFIFQYYREEENGRGNFPPRFSGLQFPNYSSELNVNALELDDSALYLCASSLEREWDGYTFGSGTRLTVV.

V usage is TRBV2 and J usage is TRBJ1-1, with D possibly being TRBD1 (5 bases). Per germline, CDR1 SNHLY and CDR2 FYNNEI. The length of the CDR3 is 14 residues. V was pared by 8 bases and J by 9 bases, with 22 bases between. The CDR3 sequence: CASRVLTGGNKAFF. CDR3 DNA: TGTGCCAGCCGCGTTCTAACAGGTGGTAATAAAGCTTTCTTT.

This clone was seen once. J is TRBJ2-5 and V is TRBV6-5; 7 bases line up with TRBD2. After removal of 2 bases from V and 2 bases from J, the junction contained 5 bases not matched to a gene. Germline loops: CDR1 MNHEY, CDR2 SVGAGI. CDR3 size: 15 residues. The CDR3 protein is CASSYPTGGQETQYF. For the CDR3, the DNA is TGTGCCAGCAGTTACCCGACCGGGGGGCAAGAGACCCAGTACTTC.

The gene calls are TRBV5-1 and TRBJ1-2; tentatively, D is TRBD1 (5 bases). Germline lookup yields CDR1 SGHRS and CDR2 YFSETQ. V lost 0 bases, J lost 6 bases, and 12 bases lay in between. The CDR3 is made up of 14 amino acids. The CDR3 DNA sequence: TGCGCCAGCAGCTTGGTTGGGGGATTCGATGGCTACACCTTC. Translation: CASSLVGGFDGYTF.

CDR3 sequence (DNA): TGTGCCAGCTCACCAGGGTCGATGAACACTGAAGCTTTCTTT. Its protein is CASSPGSMNTEAFF. The rearrangement links TRBV18 to TRBJ1-1; D is ambiguous. V was pared by 2 bases and J by 0 bases, with 7 bases between. The CDR3 spans 14 residues. Germline assignment: CDR1 KGHSH and CDR2 LQKENI.

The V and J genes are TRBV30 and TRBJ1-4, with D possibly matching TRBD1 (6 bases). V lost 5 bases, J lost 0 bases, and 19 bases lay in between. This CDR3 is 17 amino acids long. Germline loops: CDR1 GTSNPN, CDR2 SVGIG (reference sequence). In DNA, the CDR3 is TGTGCCTGGCTCCGGAGGGGGGGTCGAGCAACTAATGAAAAACTGTTTTTT. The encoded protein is CAWLRRGGRATNEKLFF. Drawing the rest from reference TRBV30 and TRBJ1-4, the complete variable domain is SQTIHQWPATLVQPVGSPLSLECTVEGTSNPNLYWYRQAAGRGLQLLFYSVGIGQISSEVPQNLSASRPQDRQFILSSKKLLLSDSGFYLCAWLRRGGRATNEKLFFGSGTQLSVL.

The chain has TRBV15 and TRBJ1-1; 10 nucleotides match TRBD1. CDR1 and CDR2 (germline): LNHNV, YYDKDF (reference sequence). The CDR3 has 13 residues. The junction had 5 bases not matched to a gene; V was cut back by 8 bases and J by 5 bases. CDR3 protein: CATGDRGLTEAFF. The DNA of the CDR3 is TGTGCCACCGGCGACAGGGGGCTTACTGAAGCTTTCTTT.

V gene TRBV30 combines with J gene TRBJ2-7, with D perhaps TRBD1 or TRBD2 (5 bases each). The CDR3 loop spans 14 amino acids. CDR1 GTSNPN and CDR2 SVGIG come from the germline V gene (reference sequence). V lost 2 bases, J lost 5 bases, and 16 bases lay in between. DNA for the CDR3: TGTGCCTGGAGTTCGGGGCAGGGATCGGACGAGCAGTACTTC. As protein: CAWSSGQGSDEQYF.

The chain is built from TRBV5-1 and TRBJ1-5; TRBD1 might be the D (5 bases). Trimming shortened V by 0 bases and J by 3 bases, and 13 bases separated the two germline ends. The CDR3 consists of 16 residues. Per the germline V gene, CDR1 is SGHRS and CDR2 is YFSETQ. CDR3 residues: CASSLGVGGNNQPQHF. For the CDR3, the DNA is TGCGCCAGCAGCTTGGGGGTCGGGGGTAACAATCAGCCCCAGCATTTT.

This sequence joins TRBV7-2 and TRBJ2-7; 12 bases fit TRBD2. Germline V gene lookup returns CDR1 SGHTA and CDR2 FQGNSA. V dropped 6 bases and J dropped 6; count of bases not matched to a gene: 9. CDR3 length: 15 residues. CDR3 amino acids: CASRLRLAGVGEQYF. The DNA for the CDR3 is TGTGCCAGCAGGTTAAGACTAGCGGGAGTTGGCGAGCAGTACTTC.

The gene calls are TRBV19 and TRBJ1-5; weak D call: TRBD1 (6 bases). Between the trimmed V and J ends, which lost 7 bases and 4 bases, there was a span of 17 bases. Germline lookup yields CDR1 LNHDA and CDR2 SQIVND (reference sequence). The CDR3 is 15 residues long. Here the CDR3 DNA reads TGTGCCAGTAACCAGCCGAGCAGGGGAAATCAGCCCCAGCATTTT. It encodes CASNQPSRGNQPQHF.

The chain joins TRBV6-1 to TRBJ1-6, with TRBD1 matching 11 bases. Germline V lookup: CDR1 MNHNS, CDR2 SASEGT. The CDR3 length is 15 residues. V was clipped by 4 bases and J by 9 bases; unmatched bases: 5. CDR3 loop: CASSAGDRGISPLHF. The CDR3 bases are TGTGCCAGCAGTGCAGGGGACAGGGGGATTTCACCCCTCCACTTT.

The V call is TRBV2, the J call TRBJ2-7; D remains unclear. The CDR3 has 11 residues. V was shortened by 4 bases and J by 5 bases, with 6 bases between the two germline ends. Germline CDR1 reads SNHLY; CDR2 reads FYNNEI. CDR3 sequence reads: CASSGAHEQYF. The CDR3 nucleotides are TGTGCCAGCAGTGGAGCCCACGAGCAGTACTTC.

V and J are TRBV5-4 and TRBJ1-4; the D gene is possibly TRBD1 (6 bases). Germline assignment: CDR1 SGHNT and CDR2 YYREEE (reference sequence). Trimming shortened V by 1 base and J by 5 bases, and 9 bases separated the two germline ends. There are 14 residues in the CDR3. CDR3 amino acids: CASSLWGLNEKLFF. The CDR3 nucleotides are TGTGCCAGCAGCTTGTGGGGGCTGAATGAAAAACTGTTTTTT.